The 8 T cell receptor beta chains presented below share a single source sample, sequenced in a study of read filtering for tumor transcriptome and immune sequencing. This library used 300 to 450 ng RNA and molecular barcoded adaptors spanning alpha/delta and beta/gamma chains. TCRdb re-derived calls from the reads in MiXCR, one entry per CDR3 protein. The sample includes about 60,000 distinct CDR3 sequences, over 11% seen only once; the top ten take 40% to 55%. Sequencing used a population of CD138-negative cells sorted from bone marrow. The receptors shown here come from a donor aged 40 or over with multiple myeloma.

This clonotype was seen repeatedly, ten times or more. The rearrangement joins TRBV7-3 to TRBJ1-2; no reliable D call. V was trimmed by 1 base and J by 0 bases, leaving 12 bases between them. CDR3 size: 16 residues. Germline V CDR1 and CDR2: SGHTA, FQGTGA. CDR3 in DNA: TGTGCCAGCAGCTTAAGGGGAATAGGGCCTAACTATGGCTACACCTTC. Translation: CASSLRGIGPNYGYTF.

This clonotype was counted only a few times. This sequence joins TRBV7-9 and TRBJ2-7; 10 positions match TRBD1. Germline lookup yields CDR1 SEHNR and CDR2 FQNEAQ (reference sequence). There are 15 residues in the CDR3. Trimming removed 5 bases from V and 1 base from J; junction bases left unmatched: 5. CDR3 protein: CASSPDRGQSYEQYF. CDR3 sequence (DNA): TGTGCCAGCAGCCCTGACAGGGGGCAATCCTACGAGCAGTACTTC. Using reference TRBV7-9 and TRBJ2-7 for the parts outside the CDR3, the full variable domain is DTGVSQNPRHKITKRGQNVTFRCDPISEHNRLYWYRQTLGQGPEFLTYFQNEAQLEKSRLLSDRFSAERPKGSFSTLEIQRTEQGDSAMYLCASSPDRGQSYEQYFGPGTRLTVT.

This clonotype appeared many times. This chain connects TRBV29-1 to TRBJ2-1; D gene ambiguous. Trimming stripped 4 bases from V and 0 bases from J, with 16 bases between. The germline CDR1 and CDR2 sequences are SQVTM and ANQGSEA. CDR3 length equals 16 residues. CDR3 loop: CSVGRFGSSSYNEQFF. Here the CDR3 DNA reads TGCAGCGTTGGGAGATTTGGTTCAAGCTCCTACAATGAGCAGTTCTTC.

Concerning this clonotype: A much larger clone lies a single base off, so this may be a read error. The chain carries TRBV11-3 and TRBJ2-1; D might be TRBD1 (5 bases). Germline values: CDR1 SGHNT, CDR2 YENEEA. CDR3 size: 15 residues. CDR3 in amino acids: CASSSRQQDYNEQSF. The CDR3 nucleotides are TGTGCCAGCAGCTCCCGACAGCAAGATTACAATGAGCAGTCCTTC.

The chain joins TRBV30 to TRBJ1-1; D unresolved. The CDR3 is made up of 12 amino acids. Between the trimmed V and J ends, which lost 5 bases and 1 base, there was a span of 8 bases. Germline lookup yields CDR1 GTSNPN and CDR2 SVGIG (reference sequence). In DNA, the CDR3 is TGTGCCTGGCTGAACTGGAACACTGAAGCTTTCTTT. This gives the protein CAWLNWNTEAFF.

V and J are TRBV6-1 and TRBJ1-5; 9 bases align to TRBD1. The length of the CDR3 is 19 residues. The junction had 21 bases not matched to a gene; V was cut back by 6 bases and J by 6 bases. CDR1 MNHNS and CDR2 SASEGT come from the germline V gene. The CDR3 DNA follows: TGTGCCAGCAGAGGGTTTGGGATTTTAGGACAGGGGACGGGTCAGCCCCAGCATTTT. Protein: CASRGFGILGQGTGQPQHF.

This clonotype was detected many times. This rearrangement joins TRBV20-1 to TRBJ2-7; D may be TRBD1 (6 bases). The ends were cut back, 1 base at V and 2 bases at J, with 12 bases in the middle. Germline loops: CDR1 DFQATT, CDR2 SNEGSKA (reference sequence). The CDR3 is 14 residues long. CDR3 in DNA: TGCAGTGCTAGAGGACAGGCCCTCACCTACGAGCAGTACTTC. As protein: CSARGQALTYEQYF.

This clonotype was counted only a few times. This rearrangement joins TRBV19 to TRBJ1-5; no clear D gene. V was clipped by 3 bases and J by 4 bases, with 16 bases between them. CDR1 is LNHDA, CDR2 SQIVND, per germline (reference sequence). The CDR3 contains 16 residues. CDR3 nucleotide sequence: TGTGCCAGTAGTATTGGGGTTGGACGGCTAAATCAGCCCCAGCATTTT. Protein sequence: CASSIGVGRLNQPQHF.